The 5 T cell receptor beta chains in this list originate from one sample, sequenced in a study of blood T cell repertoires in COVID-19. Clones were sequenced by immunoSEQ multiplex PCR, and TCRdb holds only the in-frame ones, with some missing. The data show over 25,000 clones, 90% to 95% seen once. The source material was peripheral blood. These receptors were collected from a human donor with active COVID-19. The donor label of this sample is uncertain.

The chain employs TRBV6-5 and TRBJ2-7; D may be TRBD2 (5 bases). The V gene's germline CDR1 is MNHEY and CDR2 SVGAGI. V gave up 7 bases and J gave up 6 bases, with 16 bases separating them. The CDR3 is 13 residues long. Here the CDR3 DNA reads TGTGCCAGCACCTCGGTGAGGGTAAGCGAGCAGTACTTC. It translates to CASTSVRVSEQYF.

The CDR3: CASSAGYNEQFF. The DNA for the CDR3 is TGTGCCAGCAGCGCAGGTTACAATGAGCAGTTCTTC. The V gene is TRBV5-6, the J gene TRBJ2-1; D unclear. V lost 4 bases and J lost 4, with 6 bases in between. There are 12 residues in the CDR3. The V gene's germline CDR1 is SGHDT and CDR2 YYEEEE. The complete variable domain, with remaining parts taken from reference TRBV5-6 and TRBJ2-1, reads DAGVTQSPTHLIKTRGQQVTLRCSPKSGHDTVSWYQQALGQGPQFIFQYYEEEERQRGNFPDRFSGHQFPNYSSELNVNALLLGDSALYLCASSAGYNEQFFGPGTRLTVL.

The rearrangement links TRBV11-2 to TRBJ1-1; D is perhaps TRBD1 (5 bases). In germline, CDR1 is SGHAT, CDR2 FQNNGV. V lost 1 base and J lost 2, with 8 bases in between. The CDR3 spans 14 residues. The CDR3 is CASSLVGGNTEAFF. In DNA form, the CDR3 reads TGTGCCAGCAGCTTAGTGGGGGGTAACACTGAAGCTTTCTTT.

This clone was picked up one time. The chain links TRBV6-6 to TRBJ1-5; TRBD1 is a possible D gene (6 bases). The CDR3 is 14 residues long. Germline V CDR1 and CDR2: MNHNY, SVGAGI (reference sequence). V was trimmed by 4 bases and J by 6 bases, leaving 13 bases between them. The CDR3 loop reads CASSLRPRGQPQHF. The DNA of the CDR3 is TGTGCCAGCAGTTTACGCCCCAGGGGTCAGCCCCAGCATTTT.

The CDR3 bases are TGTGCCACCAGTGATCCAGGGACAGGAAAAGAAAAACTGTTTTTT. It translates to CATSDPGTGKEKLFF. The gene calls are TRBV24-1 and TRBJ1-4; TRBD1 matches at 8 bases. The germline gives CDR1 KGHDR, CDR2 SFDVKD. Trimming took 3 bases from V and 8 from J; bases not matched to a gene: 7. The CDR3 is made up of 15 amino acids.